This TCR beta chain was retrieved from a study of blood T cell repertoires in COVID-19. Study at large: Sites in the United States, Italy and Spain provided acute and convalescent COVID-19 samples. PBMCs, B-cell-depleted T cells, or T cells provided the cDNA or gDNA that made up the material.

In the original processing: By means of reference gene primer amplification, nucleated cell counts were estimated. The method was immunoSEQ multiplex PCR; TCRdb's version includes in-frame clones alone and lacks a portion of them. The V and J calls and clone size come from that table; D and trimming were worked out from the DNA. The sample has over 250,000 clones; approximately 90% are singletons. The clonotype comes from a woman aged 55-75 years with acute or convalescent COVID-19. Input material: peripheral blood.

DNA of the CDR3: TGTGCCAGCAGTTATGGACTAGCGGGATCCGGGGAGCTGTTTTTT. Protein sequence: CASSYGLAGSGELFF. This chain joins TRBV6-2 or TRBV6-3 and TRBJ2-2, with 12 positions matching TRBD2. There are 15 residues in the CDR3. Germline V gives CDR1 MNHEY, CDR2 SVGEGT. The junction had 2 bases not matched to a gene; V was cut back by 3 bases and J by 6 bases.